This T cell receptor (beta chain) was recorded in a study of OX40 agonist ivuxolimab in advanced cancers. Concerning this clone: Its matching antigen is unknown.

Germline V gene lookup returns CDR1 SGDLS and CDR2 YYNGEE. V lost 5 bases and J lost 6, with 17 bases in between. The CDR3 is 14 amino acids. The method was immunoSEQ multiplex PCR; TCRdb's version includes in-frame clones alone and lacks a portion of them. The sample lists about 80,000 clones, about nine tenths seen once, with over 8.5% in the top ten. Study-wide points: Certain nonresponders likewise exhibited a low normalized T-cell clonal expansion.

The sample in question was CD4+ or CD8+ T cells sorted from blood, obtained in a trial of the OX40 agonist ivuxolimab. The clonotype was recovered from an adult with an advanced solid tumor such as melanoma, head and neck, liver or kidney cancer. The chain carries TRBV9 and TRBJ1-1; possible D gene TRBD1, 6 bases. The CDR3 reads CASSPAGGRAEAFF. CDR3 DNA: TGTGCCAGCAGTCCCGCGGGGGGCAGGGCTGAAGCTTTCTTT. The variable domain in full, with the rest retrieved from reference TRBV9 and TRBJ1-1, is DSGVTQTPKHLITATGQRVTLRCSPRSGDLSVYWYQQSLDQGLQFLIQYYNGEERAKGNILERFSAQQFPDLHSELNLSSLELGDSALYFCASSPAGGRAEAFFGQGTRLTVV.